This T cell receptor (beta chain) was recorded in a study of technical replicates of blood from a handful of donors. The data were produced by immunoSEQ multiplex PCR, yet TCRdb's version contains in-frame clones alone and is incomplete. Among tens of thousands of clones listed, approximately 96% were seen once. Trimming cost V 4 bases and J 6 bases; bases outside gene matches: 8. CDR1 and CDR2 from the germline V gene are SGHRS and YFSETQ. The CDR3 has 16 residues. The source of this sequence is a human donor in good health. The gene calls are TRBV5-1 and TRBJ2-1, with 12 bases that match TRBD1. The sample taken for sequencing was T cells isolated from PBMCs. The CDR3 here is CASSAWDRGQSNEQFF. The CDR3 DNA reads TGCGCCAGCAGCGCTTGGGACAGGGGGCAGAGCAATGAGCAGTTCTTC. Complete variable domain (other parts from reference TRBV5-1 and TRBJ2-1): KAGVTQTPRYLIKTRGQQVTLSCSPISGHRSVSWYQQTPGQGLQFLFEYFSETQRNKGNFPGRFSGRQFSNSRSEMNVSTLELGDSALYLCASSAWDRGQSNEQFFGPGTRLTVL.